This T cell receptor beta chain derives from a study of patients and donors after allogeneic stem cell transplantation. This clonotype was seen more than once but under ten times. Via MiXCR, TCRdb re-called the RT-PCR reads, giving one row per CDR3 protein. This sample has roughly 200,000 distinct CDR3 sequences, with roughly two fifths found just once. CDR1 is LGHNA and CDR2 is YSLEER in the germline V gene. V lost 1 base to trimming and J lost 2 bases, with 16 bases between them. The CDR3 sequence is 17 residues long. This sequence joins TRBV4-3 and TRBJ2-3; D may correspond to TRBD1 or TRBD2 (5 bases each). The sample comprised blood, either unsorted or a sorted T cell fraction (not recorded which). The clonotype originates from a human donor who was either an allogeneic HSCT recipient or a stem cell or donor lymphocyte infusion donor (not recorded which). It is not recorded whose cells these are; they may come from a transplant donor. This CDR3 reads CASSQGRAGSYTDTQYF. In DNA form, the CDR3 reads TGCGCCAGCAGCCAAGGAAGGGCAGGGAGTTACACAGATACGCAGTATTTT.